This T cell receptor beta chain was retrieved from a study of molecular identifiers for immune sequencing clone quantification. This clonotype was recorded at least ten times. Deletions cut 2 bases from V and 2 bases from J, with 9 bases between. This CDR3 comprises 14 residues. CDR1 and CDR2 (germline): SGHNT, YYREEE (reference sequence). TCRdb re-called the PCR reads through MiXCR, storing one row per CDR3 protein. The sample consists of about 320,000 distinct CDR3 sequences, over 20% of them appearing once. The receptor was derived from a human donor in good health. Some libraries in this study had Jurkat cell RNA spiked in. Sequencing was done on a sample of naive CD8+ T cells from blood, with Jurkat cell RNA spiked in. The subset: FACS-sorted CD8+CD4-CCR7+CD45RA+ naive T cells. The J gene is TRBJ2-3, the V gene TRBV5-4, with unresolved D. The DNA of the CDR3 is TGTGCCAGCAGCTTAACTGACAACACAGATACGCAGTATTTT. This translates into CASSLTDNTDTQYF.